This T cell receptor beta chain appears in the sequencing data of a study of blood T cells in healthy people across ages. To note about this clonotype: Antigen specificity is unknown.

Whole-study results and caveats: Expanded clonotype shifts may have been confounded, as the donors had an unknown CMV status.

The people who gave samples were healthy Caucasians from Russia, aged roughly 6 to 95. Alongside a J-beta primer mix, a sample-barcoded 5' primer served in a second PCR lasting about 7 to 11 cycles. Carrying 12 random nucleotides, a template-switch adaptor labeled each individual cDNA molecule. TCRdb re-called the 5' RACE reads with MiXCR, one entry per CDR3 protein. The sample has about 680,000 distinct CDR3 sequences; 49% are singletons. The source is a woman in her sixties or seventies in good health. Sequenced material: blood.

This chain's CDR3 is CASSLFEGSAGELFF. DNA for the CDR3: TGCGCCAGCAGCTTGTTCGAGGGGTCCGCTGGGGAGCTGTTTTTT. The chain is built from TRBV5-1 and TRBJ2-2; TRBD1 or TRBD2 may be the D gene (5 bases each). CDR3 length equals 15 residues. Germline lookup yields CDR1 SGHRS and CDR2 YFSETQ. Trimming removed 1 base at V and 8 bases at J, with 15 bases between.